The 5 T cell receptor beta chains in this list originate from one sample, sequenced in a study of OX40 agonist ivuxolimab in advanced cancers. TCRdb keeps only in-frame clones here, not all; method: immunoSEQ multiplex PCR. This sample yields about 46,000 clones, of which 75% to 90% are seen a single time; less than 60% belongs to the top ten. The specimen comprised CD4+ or CD8+ T cells sorted from blood, sampled in a trial of the OX40 agonist ivuxolimab. These receptors all stem from an adult with an advanced solid tumor such as melanoma, head and neck, liver or kidney cancer.

The CDR3 sequence: CASSVGGGVSYEQYF. As DNA, the CDR3 is TGTGCCAGCAGCGTAGGAGGGGGGGTCTCCTACGAGCAGTACTTC. The chain couples TRBV9 to TRBJ2-7; the D gene is possibly TRBD2 (7 bases). The germline CDR1 and CDR2 sequences are SGDLS and YYNGEE. Trimming took off 0 bases at V and 0 bases at J, with 10 bases between the two ends. The CDR3 spans 15 residues.

The rearrangement joins TRBV6-1 to TRBJ2-7, with D unresolved. Germline V CDR1 and CDR2: MNHNS, SASEGT. The CDR3 runs to 13 residues. With 2 bases removed from V and 0 bases from J, the gap between germline ends came to 5 bases. The CDR3 is CASSESPSYEQYF. CDR3 in DNA: TGTGCCAGCAGTGAATCCCCCTCCTACGAGCAGTACTTC.

DNA of the CDR3: TGTGCCAGCAGTTCTGCTCGACAGGGGGGTAGAGAAAAACTGTTTTTT. It is translated as CASSSARQGGREKLFF. The rearrangement joins TRBV28 to TRBJ1-4; 9 nucleotides match TRBD1. The length of the CDR3 is 16 residues. The V and J ends lost 4 bases and 8 bases, in that order; junction bases with no gene match: 11. Germline V lookup: CDR1 MDHEN, CDR2 SYDVKM.

The chain uses TRBV12-5 and TRBJ2-5; 7 nucleotides match TRBD1. J lost 4 bases, V lost 6 bases, and 8 bases had no gene match. Germline V gene sequence: CDR1 LGHNT, CDR2 FRNRAP. The CDR3 sequence is 14 residues long. CDR3 sequence reads: CASGRDTGAETQYF. DNA for the CDR3: TGTGCTAGTGGCCGCGACACAGGGGCAGAGACCCAGTACTTC.

The CDR3 loop is CASSPAAVAGGGEQFF. The CDR3 coding sequence is TGTGCCAGCAGCCCTGCGGCGGTCGCGGGAGGGGGGGAGCAGTTCTTC. The chain carries TRBV7-2 and TRBJ2-1, with 9 nucleotides matching TRBD2. The V segment lost 5 bases and the J segment 10 bases; nucleotides outside the gene matches: 15. This CDR3 contains 16 residues. Per germline, CDR1 SGHTA and CDR2 FQGNSA.